Each of the 7 T cell receptor beta chains below was sequenced from the same sample in a study of a mutant IDH1 vaccine in newly diagnosed glioma. The time point was: week 11, during vaccination. A 20-mer mutant IDH1 peptide at 300 ug was injected subcutaneously with topical imiquimod. Their antigens remain unidentified. Here immunoSEQ multiplex PCR was the method, and the copy in TCRdb shows in-frame clones only, minus some. This table holds around 41,000 clones, 84% found once. The material sequenced was PBMCs, taken from a glioma patient whose treatment included an IDH1 peptide vaccine. All receptors come from a man in his forties with glioma.

The CDR3 region is CASSQVGLAGTTDTQYF. As DNA, the CDR3 is TGTGCCAGCAGCCAAGTGGGACTAGCGGGTACTACAGATACGCAGTATTTT. The chain joins TRBV4-2 to TRBJ2-3; TRBD2 matches at 12 bases. The CDR3 runs 17 residues. Germline V gene data show CDR1 as LGHNA and CDR2 as YNFKEQ. J gave up 3 bases and V 1 base, and 5 bases lay outside the gene matches.

This chain joins TRBV4-1 and TRBJ1-5; possibly TRBD1 for D (5 bases). Trimming pared 5 bases from V and 1 base from J, leaving 12 bases between. Germline V gene sequence: CDR1 MGHRA, CDR2 YSYEKL. The CDR3 is 15 amino acids. The chain's CDR3 is CASSSYRDSNQPQHF. Here the CDR3 DNA reads TGCGCCAGCAGCTCGTACCGGGACAGCAATCAGCCCCAGCATTTT.

The chain uses TRBV19 and TRBJ1-5; D gene unclear. The CDR3 spans 15 residues. The V end was cut by 3 bases, the J end by 0 bases, with 9 bases between. CDR1 is LNHDA and CDR2 is SQIVND in the germline V gene (reference sequence). The CDR3 loop reads CASSIQQYSNQPQHF. CDR3 bases: TGTGCCAGTAGTATTCAACAGTATAGCAATCAGCCCCAGCATTTT.

The chain uses TRBV7-2 and TRBJ2-7; 9 bases agree with TRBD1. The CDR3 has 15 residues. Germline V CDR1 and CDR2: SGHTA, FQGNSA. V shed 4 bases and J 3 bases; nucleotides not matched to a gene: 7. This chain's CDR3 is CASSSPGQGHYEQYF. CDR3 DNA sequence: TGTGCCAGCAGCTCCCCGGGACAGGGTCACTACGAGCAGTACTTC.

The V gene is TRBV19, the J gene TRBJ2-7; tentatively, D is TRBD1 or TRBD2 (5 bases each). V was cut by 5 bases and J by 2 bases, with 16 bases left in between. This CDR3 has 15 residues. Germline CDR1 and CDR2: LNHDA and SQIVND (reference sequence). The CDR3 is CASSAGTPGTYEQYF. As DNA, the CDR3 is TGTGCCAGTAGTGCCGGGACCCCAGGGACCTACGAGCAGTACTTC.

The chain joins TRBV19 to TRBJ2-7, with 7 bases matching TRBD2. V lost 0 bases and J lost 7; bases outside the gene matches: 3. Germline CDR1 and CDR2: LNHDA and SQIVND (reference sequence). CDR3 length equals 13 residues. The CDR3: CASSIDEGGEQYF. The CDR3 region has the DNA TGTGCCAGTAGTATAGATGAGGGAGGGGAGCAGTACTTC.

CDR3 coding DNA: TGTGCCAGCAGCCCCGGTACGGGGTCGGGGGATACGCAGTATTTT. Translated, it gives CASSPGTGSGDTQYF. The rearrangement links TRBV11-2 to TRBJ2-3; possible D gene TRBD2, 5 bases. Trimming left V 5 bases short and J 6 bases short, with 18 bases between. Germline V gene data show CDR1 as SGHAT and CDR2 as FQNNGV. The CDR3 loop spans 15 amino acids.